The 28 T cell receptor beta chains reported below all come from one sample, sequenced in a study of cytomegalovirus exposure and HLA in healthy donors. Both 60 Vbeta primers and 13 Jbeta primers went into the PCR. The method was immunoSEQ multiplex PCR; TCRdb's version includes in-frame clones alone and lacks a portion of them. Counted here are about 190,000 clones, under 80% occurring once; the ten biggest clones make up approximately 4.8%. Sequences were obtained from PBMCs. These receptors were collected from a man aged 25 to 40 in good health and CMV-seropositive.

V gene TRBV2 combines with J gene TRBJ2-1; no reliable D call. V was trimmed by 6 bases and J by 0 bases, leaving 15 bases between them. Germline V lookup: CDR1 SNHLY, CDR2 FYNNEI. This CDR3 contains 16 residues. The DNA for the CDR3 is TGTGCCAGCAGGAGACTGGCTACACCCTCCTACAATGAGCAGTTCTTC. This sequence encodes CASRRLATPSYNEQFF.

On this clone: Other nucleotide sequences in the sample specify the same CDR3. The rearrangement uses TRBV4-3 and TRBJ1-2, with no clear D. CDR1 LGHNA and CDR2 YSLEER come from the germline V gene. Trimming left V 0 bases short and J 6 bases short, with 14 bases between. The CDR3 spans 15 residues. The CDR3 here is CASSQDSPRGNGYTF. CDR3 sequence (DNA): TGCGCCAGCAGCCAAGATTCGCCCCGCGGGAATGGCTACACCTTC.

The chain carries TRBV11-2 and TRBJ2-6, with D unresolved. Germline loops: CDR1 SGHAT, CDR2 FQNNGV. The CDR3 totals 15 residues. The V end was cut by 7 bases, the J end by 0 bases, with 10 bases between. This CDR3 is CASTSSPSGANVLTF. The DNA for the CDR3 is TGTGCCAGCACCTCAAGCCCCTCTGGGGCCAACGTCCTGACTTTC.

The chain couples TRBV30 to TRBJ2-7, with TRBD2 matching 9 bases. V lost 0 bases, J lost 3 bases, and 12 bases stayed unmatched. This CDR3 comprises 17 residues. Per germline, CDR1 GTSNPN and CDR2 SVGIG (reference sequence). CDR3 sequence reads: CAWSVPPPSGVIYEQYF. CDR3 DNA: TGTGCCTGGAGTGTACCCCCCCCTAGCGGGGTCATCTACGAGCAGTACTTC.

The V gene is TRBV5-1, the J gene TRBJ2-7, with TRBD1 matching 11 bases. The germline CDR1 and CDR2 sequences are SGHRS and YFSETQ. The CDR3 covers 15 residues. V was clipped by 4 bases and J by 2 bases; unmatched bases: 5. The CDR3: CASSIGQGATYEQYF. For the CDR3, the DNA is TGCGCCAGCAGCATAGGACAGGGGGCTACCTACGAGCAGTACTTC.

V usage is TRBV29-1 and J usage is TRBJ2-3, with 7 bases fitting TRBD2. Germline assignment: CDR1 SQVTM and CDR2 ANQGSEA. Trimming at V came to 3 bases and at J to 2 bases, leaving 8 bases not matched to a gene. This CDR3 is 15 amino acids long. The CDR3 DNA reads TGCAGCGTTGATAAGACTAGCCTCCTCACAGATACGCAGTATTTT. Protein sequence: CSVDKTSLLTDTQYF.

This sequence joins TRBV19 and TRBJ2-7; 8 nucleotides line up with TRBD1. This CDR3 comprises 14 residues. CDR1 is LNHDA and CDR2 is SQIVND in the germline V gene (reference sequence). V shed 6 bases and J 3 bases; nucleotides not matched to a gene: 7. The CDR3 protein is CASSPTGEGYEQYF. The CDR3 region has the DNA TGTGCCAGTAGCCCGACAGGGGAAGGCTACGAGCAGTACTTC.

V is TRBV7-3 and J is TRBJ2-1; 10 nucleotides agree with TRBD2. V trimming: 1 base; J trimming: 4 bases; junction bases outside the gene matches: 7. Germline V lookup: CDR1 SGHTA, CDR2 FQGTGA. The length of the CDR3 is 17 residues. CDR3 loop: CASSLNPGLADYNEQFF. CDR3 in DNA: TGTGCCAGCAGCTTAAACCCAGGACTAGCGGATTACAATGAGCAGTTCTTC.

This chain uses TRBV19 with TRBJ1-5, with D tentatively TRBD1 (6 bases). Per the germline V gene, CDR1 is LNHDA and CDR2 is SQIVND (reference sequence). Trimming removed 8 bases from V and 6 bases from J, with 11 bases in between. This CDR3 is 12 amino acids long. DNA of the CDR3: TGTGCCAGTGGGGGCCCCCGTCAGCCCCAGCATTTT. Amino acid sequence: CASGGPRQPQHF.

The table lists this clone with a few counts. This sequence joins TRBV7-2 and TRBJ2-7; TRBD2 aligns across 12 bases. Trimming at V came to 2 bases and at J to 9 bases, leaving 5 bases not matched to a gene. The CDR3 contains 14 residues. Germline-derived CDR1 and CDR2 are SGHTA and FQGNSA. CDR3 in DNA: TGTGCCAGCAGCTTACTAGCGGGAGGGAATAGGCAGTACTTC. Its translation: CASSLLAGGNRQYF.

This clone has just a few counts. This sequence joins TRBV27 and TRBJ2-1, with 7 bases that match TRBD2. V lost 8 bases and J lost 0; bases outside the gene matches: 7. The CDR3 consists of 15 residues. Germline CDR1 and CDR2: MNHEY and SMNVEV (reference sequence). The DNA for the CDR3 is TGTGCCAGCGGTAGGGACTACGACTCCTACAATGAGCAGTTCTTC. Its translation: CASGRDYDSYNEQFF.

The genes are TRBV9 and TRBJ2-5, with D possibly being TRBD1 (5 bases). V was trimmed by 3 bases and J by 5 bases, leaving 11 bases between them. The CDR3 has 13 amino acids. Germline-derived CDR1 and CDR2 are SGDLS and YYNGEE. CDR3 loop: CASSEKRGETQYF. In DNA, the CDR3 is TGTGCCAGCAGCGAGAAAAGGGGTGAGACCCAGTACTTC.

In the case of this clone: This CDR3 is also generated by other DNA sequences in the sample. This rearrangement joins TRBV19 to TRBJ2-2; no clear D gene. Germline-derived CDR1 and CDR2 are LNHDA and SQIVND (reference sequence). The CDR3 length is 14 residues. Trimming removed 6 bases from V and 0 bases from J, with 8 bases in between. CDR3 bases: TGTGCCAGTAGCGGTACAGCGAACACCGGGGAGCTGTTTTTT. As protein: CASSGTANTGELFF.

The rearrangement uses TRBV19 and TRBJ1-5, with D perhaps TRBD1 (5 bases). The CDR3 totals 14 residues. Per the germline V gene, CDR1 is LNHDA and CDR2 is SQIVND (reference sequence). The ends were cut back, 6 bases at V and 6 bases at J, with 15 bases in the middle. Here the CDR3 DNA reads TGTGCCAGTAGGAATAAAGGGGCAATTCAGCCCCAGCATTTT. It translates to CASRNKGAIQPQHF.

The V gene is TRBV6-1, the J gene TRBJ1-3, with 10 bases fitting TRBD1. Trimming cost V 5 bases and J 9 bases; bases outside gene matches: 10. This CDR3 has 15 residues. Germline CDR1 reads MNHNS; CDR2 reads SASEGT. The CDR3 nucleotides read TGTGCCAGCAGTCCGTGGACAGGGGGTGCCGGCACCATATATTTT. This encodes CASSPWTGGAGTIYF.

The chain recombines TRBV6-5 with TRBJ1-5; 8 positions match TRBD1. This CDR3 is 14 amino acids long. Germline values: CDR1 MNHEY, CDR2 SVGAGI. The J segment lost 6 bases and the V segment lost 4 bases, leaving 5 bases of the junction unmatched. The DNA for the CDR3 is TGTGCCAGCAGTTCTCGACAGGGGAGTCAGCCCCAGCATTTT. Translated, it gives CASSSRQGSQPQHF.

The V and J genes are TRBV27 and TRBJ2-5; D may be TRBD1 (5 bases). The CDR3 is made up of 14 amino acids. V lost 2 bases and J lost 4, with 11 bases in between. Germline CDR1 is MNHEY and CDR2 is SMNVEV (reference sequence). The CDR3 reads CASSLQGSVETQYF. In DNA form, the CDR3 reads TGTGCCAGCAGTTTACAGGGTTCGGTAGAGACCCAGTACTTC.

The CDR3 sequence: CASSLETRGQSNQPQHF. CDR3 bases: TGCGCCAGCAGCCTTGAGACTCGGGGACAAAGCAATCAGCCCCAGCATTTT. This chain joins TRBV4-1 and TRBJ1-5; the D gene is possibly TRBD1 (6 bases). Germline values: CDR1 MGHRA, CDR2 YSYEKL. The CDR3 is 17 amino acids. Trimming stripped 4 bases from V and 1 base from J, with 17 bases between.

The chain couples TRBV6-1 to TRBJ2-7; maybe TRBD1 (5 bases). The CDR3 loop spans 12 amino acids. Germline CDR1 and CDR2: MNHNS and SASEGT. V lost 1 base to trimming and J lost 12 bases, with 13 bases between them. CDR3 loop: CASSEVLGRGYF. CDR3 nucleotides: TGTGCCAGCAGTGAAGTGTTGGGTAGGGGGTACTTC.

The chain carries TRBV28 and TRBJ2-1; 11 bases map to TRBD2. The CDR3 is made up of 18 amino acids. Germline CDR1 and CDR2: MDHEN and SYDVKM. Trimming cost V 4 bases and J 2 bases; bases outside gene matches: 10. The DNA of the CDR3 is TGTGCCAGCAGTTCCCTCAGCGGGACTAGCGGACCCTACAATGAGCAGTTCTTC. This codes for CASSSLSGTSGPYNEQFF.

This clone turned up a few times. The V gene is TRBV27, the J gene TRBJ2-7, with 9 bases identical to TRBD1. V was clipped by 3 bases and J by 3 bases; unmatched bases: 6. Germline values: CDR1 MNHEY, CDR2 SMNVEV (reference sequence). This CDR3 has 15 residues. CDR3 region: CASSLAGQGSYEQYF. DNA of the CDR3: TGTGCCAGCAGTTTGGCTGGACAGGGGAGCTACGAGCAGTACTTC.

The chain is built from TRBV9 and TRBJ2-7, with 12 bases matching TRBD2. The junction had 3 bases not matched to a gene; V was cut back by 4 bases and J by 7 bases. Germline-derived CDR1 and CDR2 are SGDLS and YYNGEE. The CDR3 totals 13 residues. CDR3 sequence (DNA): TGTGCCAGCAGCTCCGGACTAGCGGGGGAGCAGTACTTC. Its protein is CASSSGLAGEQYF.

To note about this clone: The limits of the CDR3 on the DNA are not certain, so only TCRdb's listed CDR3 is given. The V gene is TRBV5-8, the J gene TRBJ1-6. From its first to its last residue, the CDR3 has 16 amino acids. Germline V gives CDR1 SGHTS, CDR2 YDEGEE. CDR3 protein: CASSTSLGGYNSPLHF.

The rearrangement links TRBV6-6 to TRBJ2-1, with TRBD2 matching over 12 bases. The germline V gene has CDR1 MNHNY and CDR2 SVGAGI (reference sequence). The CDR3 is 16 amino acids. V gave up 1 base and J gave up 9 bases; unmatched junction bases: 7. This CDR3 reads CASSYYGLAGPSEQFF. For the CDR3, the DNA is TGTGCCAGCAGTTACTACGGACTAGCGGGACCAAGTGAGCAGTTCTTC.

This clone was found a few times. CDR3 protein: CASRAGVETGELFF. In nucleotides, the CDR3 is TGTGCCAGCAGGGCAGGGGTGGAAACCGGGGAGCTGTTTTTT. The V and J genes are TRBV27 and TRBJ2-2, with D tentatively TRBD1 (6 bases). The CDR3 runs to 14 residues. In germline, CDR1 is MNHEY, CDR2 SMNVEV (reference sequence). Trimming took off 6 bases at V and 5 bases at J, with 13 bases between the two ends.

J is TRBJ1-2 and V is TRBV7-9; 8 bases agree with TRBD1. V was clipped by 5 bases and J by 8 bases; unmatched bases: 19. The CDR3 sequence is 17 residues long. The germline gives CDR1 SEHNR, CDR2 FQNEAQ (reference sequence). CDR3 sequence reads: CASSHPRTGRGSMGYTF. In DNA, the CDR3 is TGTGCCAGCAGCCACCCCCGGACAGGGAGGGGCTCTATGGGCTACACCTTC.

The genes are TRBV30 and TRBJ1-1; D ambiguous. V dropped 3 bases and J dropped 6 bases, with 20 bases sitting between them. In germline, CDR1 is GTSNPN, CDR2 SVGIG (reference sequence). The CDR3 contains 15 residues. DNA for the CDR3: TGTGCCTGGAGCCCCGCGAGAGGGCCGGTCGCTGAAGCTTTCTTT. Translation: CAWSPARGPVAEAFF. The full variable domain, in which reference TRBV30 and TRBJ1-1 provide the parts outside the CDR3, is SQTIHQWPATLVQPVGSPLSLECTVEGTSNPNLYWYRQAAGRGLQLLFYSVGIGQISSEVPQNLSASRPQDRQFILSSKKLLLSDSGFYLCAWSPARGPVAEAFFGQGTRLTVV.

V gene TRBV7-9 combines with J gene TRBJ2-3, with no clear D. CDR1 SEHNR and CDR2 FQNEAQ come from the germline V gene (reference sequence). V shed 6 bases and J shed 0 bases, with 13 bases lying between them. The CDR3 sequence is 15 residues long. The CDR3 protein is CASSPLSASTDTQYF. In nucleotides, the CDR3 is TGTGCCAGCAGTCCTCTCTCCGCGAGCACAGATACGCAGTATTTT.